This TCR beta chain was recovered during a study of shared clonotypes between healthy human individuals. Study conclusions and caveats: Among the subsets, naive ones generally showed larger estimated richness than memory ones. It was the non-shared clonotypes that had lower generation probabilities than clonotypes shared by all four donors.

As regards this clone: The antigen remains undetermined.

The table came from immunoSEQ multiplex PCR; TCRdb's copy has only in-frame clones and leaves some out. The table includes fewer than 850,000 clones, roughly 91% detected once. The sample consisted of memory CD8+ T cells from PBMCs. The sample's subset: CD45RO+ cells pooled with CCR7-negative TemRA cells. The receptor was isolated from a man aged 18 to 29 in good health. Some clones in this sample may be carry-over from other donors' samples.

DNA for the CDR3: TGTGCCAGTAGTATAGATTGGGGGCGAGACTATGGCTACACCTTC. Protein: CASSIDWGRDYGYTF. J is TRBJ1-2 and V is TRBV19, with a weak D call TRBD1 (6 bases). The germline CDR1 and CDR2 sequences are LNHDA and SQIVND (reference sequence). Trimming cost V 0 bases and J 3 bases, with 11 bases left between them. CDR3 size: 15 residues.